Listed below are T cell receptor beta chains from one sample, sequenced in a study of T cell changes during pregnancy in multiple sclerosis. The assay was immunoSEQ multiplex PCR, and TCRdb's table has in-frame clones only and misses some. The sample holds tens of thousands of clones, roughly 86% seen once. The specimen was CD8+ T cells from peripheral blood mononuclear cells, collected before pregnancy. These TCRs come from a female donor with multiple sclerosis, enrolled in a pregnancy study. Each CDR3 is given with its conserved first and last residue. D genes are given only for firm matches. Clone size is not always given. Where it is, it says once, few, many or a class for expanded clones.

j_call clone_size d_call v_call cdr3_aa cdr3_nt
TRBJ2-3 - TRBD2 TRBV5-6 CASSLTSGGVNTQYF TGTGCCAGCAGCTTGACTAGCGGGGGGGTCAATACGCAGTATTTT
TRBJ2-1 - - TRBV15 CATSRGRGKGYNEQFF TGTGCCACCAGCAGAGGACGGGGGAAGGGGTACAATGAGCAGTTCTTC
TRBJ2-3 once - TRBV6-6 CASRDSSTDTQYF TGTGCCAGCAGAGACTCTAGCACAGATACGCAGTATTTT
TRBJ2-7 - TRBD2 TRBV19 CASSRGSGSSYEQYF TGTGCCAGTAGTAGGGGCAGCGGGAGCTCCTACGAGCAGTACTTC
TRBJ2-3 - - TRBV6-6 CASSYPGSDTQYF TGTGCCAGCAGTTACCCCGGGTCAGATACGCAGTATTTT
TRBJ1-1 - - TRBV6-5 CASNGGEMNTEAFF TGTGCCAGCAACGGGGGAGAAATGAACACTGAAGCTTTCTTT
TRBJ2-7 - - TRBV11-3 CASSFHRAYEQYF TGTGCCAGCAGCTTTCATCGGGCCTACGAGCAGTACTTC
TRBJ2-2 - - TRBV7-9 CASSPRNELRPTGELFF TGTGCCAGCAGCCCGCGAAACGAACTACGACCTACCGGGGAGCTGTTTTTT
TRBJ1-4 - - TRBV7-6 CASSLDGANEKLFF TGTGCCAGCAGCCTAGACGGAGCTAATGAAAAACTGTTTTTT
TRBJ2-7 - TRBD2 TRBV27 CASSLSGSGSLEQYF TGTGCCAGCAGTTTATCGGGTAGCGGGAGCCTCGAGCAGTACTTC
TRBJ2-4 once - TRBV27 CASSFGGGKNIQYF TGTGCCAGCAGTTTTGGCGGCGGCAAAAACATTCAGTACTTC
TRBJ1-5 - - TRBV27 CASSTLSQDWSNQPQHF TGTGCCAGCAGTACCCTCTCCCAGGATTGGAGCAATCAGCCCCAGCATTTT
TRBJ1-5 - TRBD1 TRBV27 CASSSSGGLSNQPQHF TGTGCCAGCAGTTCCTCAGGGGGGCTTAGCAATCAGCCCCAGCATTTT
TRBJ1-2 few TRBD1 TRBV7-2 CATYKPPGQGSNGYTF TGTGCCACCTATAAACCCCCGGGACAGGGGTCTAATGGCTACACCTTC
TRBJ2-1 - - TRBV7-3 CASSYIGGPYNEQFF TGTGCCAGCAGCTATATAGGAGGGCCGTACAATGAGCAGTTCTTC
TRBJ2-2 - TRBD1 TRBV5-1 CASSHSGQYTGELFF TGCGCCAGCAGCCATTCGGGACAGTACACCGGGGAGCTGTTTTTT
TRBJ1-2 few - TRBV15 CATSRDREYGFNYGYTF TGTGCCACCAGCAGAGACAGGGAATACGGGTTCAACTATGGCTACACCTTC
TRBJ2-2 - TRBD2 TRBV28 CATRPGLVGAGELFF TGTGCCACCAGACCGGGACTAGTGGGGGCCGGGGAGCTGTTTTTT
TRBJ1-4 - - TRBV21-1 CASSKAGGAGGALGGWLFF TGTGCCAGCAGCAAAGCGGGGGGAGCAGGGGGCGCCCTTGGAGGATGGCTGTTTTTT
TRBJ2-3 - TRBD2 TRBV10-3 CAISESSRSRGATDTQYF TGTGCCATCAGTGAGTCCTCTAGGTCGCGGGGGGCTACAGATACGCAGTATTTT
TRBJ2-7 - TRBD1 TRBV5-6 CASSSGQEQYF TGTGCCAGCAGCTCGGGACAGGAGCAGTACTTC
TRBJ2-1 - - TRBV6-5 CASSYVGGNEQFF TGTGCCAGCAGTTACGTAGGCGGCAATGAGCAGTTCTTC
TRBJ2-5 - TRBD2 TRBV6-6 CASHWGGGSQETQYF TGTGCCAGCCACTGGGGGGGTGGTTCCCAAGAGACCCAGTACTTC
TRBJ2-1 - - TRBV11-2 CASSSSVGGYNEQFF TGTGCCAGCAGCTCGAGCGTCGGGGGCTACAATGAGCAGTTCTTC
TRBJ2-1 - TRBD2 TRBV7-9 CASSPSGSSYNEQFF TGTGCCAGCAGCCCTAGCGGGAGTTCCTACAATGAGCAGTTCTTC
TRBJ2-3 - - TRBV28 CASSDRRATDTQYF TGTGCCAGCAGCGACCGGAGGGCGACAGATACGCAGTATTTT
TRBJ2-3 - TRBD2 TRBV2 CASSALAGGDTQYF TGTGCCAGCAGTGCCCTAGCGGGGGGTGATACGCAGTATTTT
TRBJ1-2 - TRBD1 TRBV13 CASSLTGGGLVYGYTF TGTGCCAGCAGCCTGACAGGGGGAGGACTAGTCTATGGCTACACCTTC
TRBJ2-1 - TRBD2 TRBV2 CASSEELAGGPSYNEQFF TGTGCCAGCAGTGAAGAATTAGCGGGAGGGCCGTCCTACAATGAGCAGTTCTTC
TRBJ1-3 - - TRBV13 CASSPDRLATGNTIYF TGTGCCAGCAGCCCAGACAGGTTGGCAACTGGAAACACCATATATTTT
TRBJ1-4 - - TRBV15 CATSNGRGASEKLFF TGTGCCACCAGCAACGGACGGGGGGCGAGTGAAAAACTGTTTTTT
TRBJ2-3 - - TRBV11-1 CASSISPSTDTQYF TGTGCCAGCAGCATCAGTCCCAGCACAGATACGCAGTATTTT
TRBJ1-5 - - TRBV7-8 CASTVRDNSNQPQHF TGTGCCAGCACCGTACGGGACAATAGCAATCAGCCCCAGCATTTT
TRBJ1-5 - TRBD1 TRBV19 CASSIDKGTGNQPQHF TGTGCCAGTAGTATAGATAAGGGGACAGGTAATCAGCCCCAGCATTTT
TRBJ2-1 - - TRBV19 CASSLIFRGNNEQFF TGTGCCAGTAGTTTAATCTTTAGGGGAAACAATGAGCAGTTCTTC
TRBJ1-1 - TRBD1 TRBV7-8 CASSLSWTGGTFF TGTGCCAGCAGCCTCTCCTGGACAGGGGGGACTTTCTTT
TRBJ2-7 - TRBD1 TRBV6-6 CASSYPDRVYEQYF TGTGCCAGCAGTTACCCCGACAGGGTCTACGAGCAGTACTTC
TRBJ1-1 - - TRBV7-2 CASSPAGNWGEAFF TGTGCCAGCAGCCCCGCAGGGAATTGGGGTGAAGCTTTCTTT
TRBJ2-7 - - TRBV4-1 CASSQDGAVPYEQYF TGCGCCAGCAGCCAAGACGGAGCGGTCCCCTACGAGCAGTACTTC
TRBJ2-3 - TRBD2 TRBV5-3 CARSLPRLAESTDTQYF TGTGCCAGAAGCTTGCCACGACTAGCGGAAAGCACAGATACGCAGTATTTT
TRBJ1-5 - - TRBV28 CASSREETSNQPQHF TGTGCCAGCAGCCGAGAGGAGACCAGCAATCAGCCCCAGCATTTT
TRBJ2-1 - - TRBV6-5 CASSYVEGTNEQFF TGTGCCAGCAGTTATGTTGAGGGTACTAATGAGCAGTTCTTC
TRBJ2-3 few TRBD1 TRBV4-2 CASSQVIGTGGTDTQYF TGTGCCAGCAGCCAAGTAATTGGGACAGGGGGCACAGATACGCAGTATTTT
TRBJ1-1 - - TRBV9 CASSVARGGTEAFF TGTGCCAGCAGCGTAGCGAGGGGAGGGACTGAAGCTTTCTTT
TRBJ2-7 - TRBD2 TRBV27 CASSFGLAGGPVHEQYF TGTGCCAGCAGTTTTGGACTAGCGGGAGGCCCTGTTCACGAGCAGTACTTC
TRBJ2-3 - - TRBV6-4 CASSDSGGMSTDTQYF TGTGCCAGCAGTGACTCGGGCGGGATGAGCACAGATACGCAGTATTTT
TRBJ1-1 - - TRBV5-1 CASSPPGLMNTEAFF TGCGCCAGCAGCCCTCCTGGGCTCATGAACACTGAAGCTTTCTTT
TRBJ1-2 - - TRBV19 CASNKGEVFDGYTF TGTGCCAGTAATAAGGGGGAAGTCTTTGATGGCTACACCTTC
TRBJ1-5 - - TRBV6-1 CASSEGLSNQPQHF TGTGCCAGCAGTGAAGGACTTAGCAATCAGCCCCAGCATTTT
TRBJ1-1 - TRBD1 TRBV7-8 CASSRGQGLLERNTEAFF TGTGCCAGCAGCCGTGGACAGGGGCTCCTCGAGAGGAACACTGAAGCTTTCTTT
TRBJ2-2 - TRBD2 TRBV9 CASSPRPAGESTGELFF TGTGCCAGCAGCCCAAGACCAGCGGGAGAGAGCACCGGGGAGCTGTTTTTT
TRBJ2-7 many - TRBV9 CASSVGASGYEQYF TGTGCCAGCAGCGTAGGAGCATCAGGCTACGAGCAGTACTTC
TRBJ2-5 - TRBD1 TRBV28 CAIEGVGQYETQYF TGTGCCATCGAGGGCGTGGGACAGTACGAGACCCAGTACTTC
TRBJ1-2 - - TRBV7-9 CASSLAGGQSIPTF TGTGCCAGCAGCTTAGCGGGCGGGCAAAGCATCCCCACCTTC
TRBJ2-3 once TRBD2 TRBV7-3 CASSPRLAGPTDTQYF TGTGCCAGCAGCCCTCGACTAGCGGGTCCCACAGATACGCAGTATTTT
TRBJ1-2 - TRBD1 TRBV7-9 CASSLDRWEMNYGYTF TGTGCCAGCAGCCTGGACAGGTGGGAGATGAACTATGGCTACACCTTC
TRBJ2-5 - TRBD1 TRBV19 CASSPRTGFGETQYF TGTGCCAGTAGTCCCCGGACAGGGTTCGGGGAGACCCAGTACTTC